These 16 T cell receptor beta chains share one sample of origin, sequenced in a study of blood T cells in healthy people across ages. A sample-barcoded 5' primer and a J-beta primer mix were used in a second PCR of about 7 to 11 cycles. TCRdb re-analysed the 5' RACE reads in MiXCR, keeping a single row per CDR3 protein. Counted here are approximately 800,000 distinct CDR3 sequences, under 80% occurring once; the ten biggest clones make up 25% to 35%. The sequenced sample consisted of blood. The receptors were gathered from a man younger than 45 in good health.

V gene TRBV6-2 or TRBV6-3 combines with J gene TRBJ1-4; no reliable D call. Germline assignment: CDR1 MNHEY and CDR2 SVGEGT. This CDR3 has 13 residues. With 0 bases removed from V and 16 bases from J, the gap between germline ends came to 15 bases. The CDR3 sequence is CASSYSPSEPWFF. The CDR3 bases are TGTGCCAGCAGTTACTCGCCGTCGGAGCCTTGGTTTTTT.

CDR3 residues: CSARGATGNSNQPQHF. In DNA form, the CDR3 reads TGCAGTGCTAGGGGCGCGACAGGGAATAGCAATCAGCCCCAGCATTTT. The rearrangement links TRBV20-1 to TRBJ1-5; TRBD1 aligns across 7 bases. Losses at the gene ends were 3 bases for V and 0 bases for J; bases not matched to a gene: 8. The germline V gene has CDR1 DFQATT and CDR2 SNEGSKA (reference sequence). The CDR3 sequence is 16 residues long.

The chain couples TRBV9 to TRBJ1-1, with 7 bases matching TRBD1. The ends lost 4 bases at V and 6 bases at J; junction bases unmatched: 6. The CDR3 consists of 13 residues. Germline V gives CDR1 SGDLS, CDR2 YYNGEE. The CDR3 protein is CASSLSGGSEAFF. The CDR3 DNA reads TGTGCCAGCAGCCTTTCAGGGGGTTCTGAAGCTTTCTTT. Looking up the rest from reference TRBV9 and TRBJ1-1 gives the full variable domain: DSGVTQTPKHLITATGQRVTLRCSPRSGDLSVYWYQQSLDQGLQFLIQYYNGEERAKGNILERFSAQQFPDLHSELNLSSLELGDSALYFCASSLSGGSEAFFGQGTRLTVV.

The chain carries TRBV28 and TRBJ2-7; 7 bases agree with TRBD2. The CDR3 has 13 residues. Per germline, CDR1 MDHEN and CDR2 SYDVKM. Here the CDR3 reads CGSRGTGTYEQYF. CDR3 DNA sequence: TGTGGCTCGCGGGGGACGGGAACCTACGAGCAGTACTTC.

The gene calls are TRBV21-1 and TRBJ1-4. TRBV21-1 is an annotated pseudogene. The CDR3 runs 14 residues. The CDR3 nucleotides are TGTGCCAGCAGGGGAGACGCAACTAATGAAAAACTGTTTTTT. Residues: CASRGDATNEKLFF.

The chain employs TRBV7-3 and TRBJ2-1; D is perhaps TRBD2 (6 bases). CDR1 and CDR2 from the germline V gene are SGHTA and FQGTGA. Trimming took off 5 bases at V and 2 bases at J, with 13 bases between the two ends. The CDR3 is made up of 15 amino acids. CDR3 protein: CASSPRRGPYNEQFF. Here the CDR3 DNA reads TGTGCCAGCAGCCCCCGGCGGGGTCCCTACAATGAGCAGTTCTTC.

The rearrangement uses TRBV24-1 and TRBJ2-3; TRBD2 is a possible D gene (6 bases). The germline V gene has CDR1 KGHDR and CDR2 SFDVKD. The CDR3 contains 14 residues. V gave up 9 bases and J gave up 2 bases, with 14 bases separating them. CDR3: CATEAGKNTDTQYF. CDR3 nucleotides: TGTGCCACCGAGGCGGGGAAGAACACAGATACGCAGTATTTT.

The sample holds a few counts of this clonotype. The chain links TRBV18 to TRBJ2-5; D gene ambiguous. Germline V gene sequence: CDR1 KGHSH, CDR2 LQKENI. The CDR3 runs 13 residues. The V end was cut by 2 bases, the J end by 2 bases, with 6 bases between. The CDR3 coding sequence is TGTGCCAGCTCACCATTAATTCAAGAGACCCAGTACTTC. Protein sequence: CASSPLIQETQYF.

This clonotype has more than one count but fewer than ten. The chain links TRBV7-3 to TRBJ2-4; tentative D call: TRBD1 (5 bases). The germline gives CDR1 SGHTA, CDR2 FQGTGA. CDR3 length equals 15 residues. Trimming took off 5 bases at V and 7 bases at J, with 18 bases between the two ends. The CDR3 sequence is CASSPMATVGNIQYF. CDR3 coding DNA: TGTGCCAGCAGCCCCATGGCGACAGTGGGGAACATTCAGTACTTC.

In its sample, this clonotype was seen a few times. The V and J genes are TRBV29-1 and TRBJ2-5; possibly TRBD2 for D (6 bases). The germline V gene encodes CDR1 SQVTM and CDR2 ANQGSEA. There are 13 residues in the CDR3. Deletions cut 4 bases from V and 4 bases from J, with 13 bases between. CDR3 DNA: TGCAGCGTTGTTTTTATGGGGGGAGAGACCCAGTACTTC. Residues: CSVVFMGGETQYF. The full variable domain, in which reference TRBV29-1 and TRBJ2-5 provide the parts outside the CDR3, is SAVISQKPSRDICQRGTSLTIQCQVDSQVTMMFWYRQQPGQSLTLIATANQGSEATYESGFVIDKFPISRPNLTFSTLTVSNMSPEDSSIYLCSVVFMGGETQYFGPGTRLLVL.

The chain joins TRBV7-2 to TRBJ2-1; 8 bases line up with TRBD1. V lost 5 bases to trimming and J lost 2 bases; unmatched junction nucleotides: 5. The CDR3 loop spans 15 amino acids. Germline V gene data show CDR1 as SGHTA and CDR2 as FQGNSA. CDR3 region: CASSGTGGPYNEQFF. DNA of the CDR3: TGTGCCAGCAGCGGAACAGGGGGACCCTACAATGAGCAGTTCTTC. Full variable domain (rest looked up from reference TRBV7-2 and TRBJ2-1): GAGVSQSPSNKVTEKGKDVELRCDPISGHTALYWYRQSLGQGLEFLIYFQGNSAPDKSGLPSDRFSAERTGGSVSTLTIQRTQQEDSAVYLCASSGTGGPYNEQFFGPGTRLTVL.

This clonotype was picked up a small number of times. The genes are TRBV4-3 and TRBJ1-5, with D tentatively TRBD1 (6 bases). V was pared by 1 base and J by 1 base, with 11 bases between. The CDR3 has 16 residues. Germline loops: CDR1 LGHNA, CDR2 YSLEER. The CDR3 coding sequence is TGCGCCAGCAGCCAAGGGACAGCTATAAGCAATCAGCCCCAGCATTTT. Protein: CASSQGTAISNQPQHF.

The chain combines TRBV6-1 with TRBJ1-5; 10 bases are a match to TRBD1. The CDR3 totals 16 residues. V gave up 4 bases and J gave up 6 bases; unmatched junction bases: 9. CDR1 MNHNS and CDR2 SASEGT come from the germline V gene. The CDR3 reads CASSATTGGLSQPQHF. The CDR3 nucleotides read TGTGCCAGCAGTGCCACGACAGGGGGCTTAAGTCAGCCCCAGCATTTT.

This clonotype showed up just a few times. The chain employs TRBV10-3 and TRBJ1-2, with D hard to call. The V gene's germline CDR1 is ENHRY and CDR2 SYGVKD. The CDR3 is made up of 15 amino acids. The V end was cut by 0 bases, the J end by 3 bases, with 11 bases between. In DNA form, the CDR3 reads TGTGCCATCAGTGAGTCGATTCAGGTTGACTATGGCTACACCTTC. It encodes CAISESIQVDYGYTF.

The genes are TRBV7-2 and TRBJ2-3; D call uncertain. The CDR3 is 16 amino acids. CDR1 SGHTA and CDR2 FQGNSA come from the germline V gene. V lost 1 base to trimming and J lost 0 bases, with 11 bases between them. CDR3 nucleotides: TGTGCCAGCAGCTTAGAGCCTGCAGCTAGCACAGATACGCAGTATTTT. Translation gives CASSLEPAASTDTQYF.

The sample holds a few counts of this clonotype. The J gene is TRBJ1-5, the V gene TRBV9; weak D call: TRBD1 (5 bases). Germline loops: CDR1 SGDLS, CDR2 YYNGEE. CDR3 length equals 13 residues. Trimming took off 4 bases at V and 5 bases at J, with 10 bases between the two ends. The CDR3 DNA is TGTGCCAGCAGCACTATGGGGGATCAGCCCCAGCATTTT. Translation: CASSTMGDQPQHF.